Presented here are 11 T cell receptor beta chains from one specimen sequenced in a study of neurological immune-mediated disorders. TCRdb reprocessed the 5' RACE reads via MiXCR and lists one record per CDR3 protein. Among tens of thousands of distinct CDR3 sequences listed, roughly 12% were seen once. Sequences were obtained from PBMCs. The receptors derive from a woman aged 55-69 years in good health.

This clonotype has a count of ten or more. The chain employs TRBV7-9 and TRBJ2-5; TRBD2 aligns across 9 bases. Per the germline V gene, CDR1 is SEHNR and CDR2 is FQNEAQ (reference sequence). The length of the CDR3 is 13 residues. J lost 3 bases, V lost 7 bases, and 3 bases had no gene match. CDR3 sequence reads: CASKPSGEETQYF. CDR3 bases: TGTGCCAGCAAGCCTAGCGGGGAAGAGACCCAGTACTTC.

This clonotype has ten or more counts. The chain is built from TRBV18 and TRBJ1-1; 7 nucleotides match TRBD1. CDR3 size: 13 residues. CDR1 is KGHSH, CDR2 LQKENI, per germline. Trimming at V came to 5 bases and at J to 3 bases, leaving 3 bases not matched to a gene. The CDR3 nucleotides are TGTGCCAGCTCAAATCAGGGGGACACTGAAGCTTTCTTT. Its translation is CASSNQGDTEAFF.

In this sample, this clonotype turned up many times. The genes are TRBV20-1 and TRBJ2-7; no clear D gene. The V end was cut by 0 bases, the J end by 2 bases, with 14 bases between. The CDR3 is 15 residues long. Germline V CDR1 and CDR2: DFQATT, SNEGSKA (reference sequence). CDR3 DNA: TGCAGTGCTAGAGATTTACTCAATCAAGCCTACGAGCAGTACTTC. Translation: CSARDLLNQAYEQYF.

This clonotype has at least ten counts. The chain uses TRBV20-1 and TRBJ2-3; no definite D call. Trimming left V 3 bases short and J 2 bases short, with 9 bases between. From germline, CDR1 is DFQATT and CDR2 SNEGSKA (reference sequence). This CDR3 is built from 13 residues. The CDR3 bases are TGCAGTGCTAGCCTACATGCCACAGATACGCAGTATTTT. This translates into CSASLHATDTQYF.

This clonotype was observed at least ten times. The chain joins TRBV20-1 to TRBJ2-7, with TRBD2 identical over 9 bases. Germline lookup yields CDR1 DFQATT and CDR2 SNEGSKA (reference sequence). Germline trimming cut 3 bases from V and 3 bases from J; bases unmatched to any gene: 3. The CDR3 runs to 13 residues. The CDR3 sequence: CSARMTSGYEQYF. The CDR3 DNA sequence: TGCAGTGCTAGGATGACTAGCGGCTACGAGCAGTACTTC.

At least ten counts were recorded for this clonotype. CDR3 coding DNA: TGTGCCAGTTCGCGAGTGAGAGCCGTCCAAGAGACCCAGTACTTC. Amino acid sequence: CASSRVRAVQETQYF. The chain recombines TRBV7-2 with TRBJ2-5; no clear D gene. The germline CDR1 and CDR2 sequences are SGHTA and FQGNSA. The CDR3 covers 15 residues. Trimming removed 9 bases at V and 1 base at J, with 18 bases between.

This clonotype has at least ten counts. The chain recombines TRBV7-2 with TRBJ2-7; 7 nucleotides line up with TRBD1. Germline CDR1 is SGHTA and CDR2 is FQGNSA. V lost 6 bases to trimming and J lost 2 bases; unmatched junction nucleotides: 10. This CDR3 comprises 15 residues. This chain's CDR3 is CASRADRASPYEQYF. The DNA for the CDR3 is TGTGCCAGCAGAGCAGACAGGGCGAGTCCCTACGAGCAGTACTTC.

This clonotype was seen at least ten times. The chain carries TRBV7-2 and TRBJ1-3, with 7 positions matching TRBD1. V shed 5 bases and J 0 bases; nucleotides not matched to a gene: 10. The CDR3 extends over 17 amino acids. Germline V CDR1 and CDR2: SGHTA, FQGNSA. Here the CDR3 reads CASSTRDSPFSGNTIYF. The CDR3 DNA reads TGTGCCAGCAGCACGAGGGACAGTCCTTTCTCTGGAAACACCATATATTTT.

The chain is built from TRBV5-6 and TRBJ2-5; 14 bases are a match to TRBD2. Per germline, CDR1 SGHDT and CDR2 YYEEEE. V was clipped by 7 bases and J by 4 bases; unmatched bases: 6. The CDR3 is 15 residues long. As DNA, the CDR3 is TGTGCCAGCCAGGGACTAGCGGGGGTGGCAGAGACCCAGTACTTC. Translated: CASQGLAGVAETQYF.

This clonotype came up many times. The CDR3 DNA follows: TGTGCCAGCAGAGGTGTTCGGGGCACAGATACGCAGTATTTT. Translated, it gives CASRGVRGTDTQYF. The chain combines TRBV5-6 with TRBJ2-3; D is ambiguous. Germline V CDR1 and CDR2: SGHDT, YYEEEE. The V end was cut by 5 bases, the J end by 1 base, with 11 bases between. The CDR3 has 14 residues.

In its sample, this clonotype was seen many times. The rearrangement joins TRBV6-2 or TRBV6-3 to TRBJ2-5; TRBD2 agrees at 11 bases. V gave up 6 bases and J gave up 1 base; unmatched junction bases: 10. The CDR3 covers 17 residues. CDR1 is MNHEY and CDR2 is SVGEGT in the germline V gene. CDR3 protein: CASRWSLAGGPQETQYF. The CDR3 DNA follows: TGTGCCAGCAGATGGTCTCTAGCGGGGGGCCCCCAAGAGACCCAGTACTTC.